This T cell receptor (beta chain) was sequenced for a study of CD8 T cells in ankylosing spondylitis (dated by TCRdb to about 2017). Some background on the complete study: To find TCR variants linked to disease, the study profiled T cell receptor beta repertoires in ankylosing spondylitis patients and healthy donors. In total, the full study cohort was made up of approximately 99 healthy donors and roughly 27 ankylosing spondylitis patients. Peripheral blood was sampled, and synovial fluid was also collected from ankylosing spondylitis patients.

TCRdb names Illumina HiSeq 2500 as the instrument used. Quantitative 5'-RACE with molecular barcodes was used to prepare TCR beta libraries. Processing in the source paper ran as follows. To identify disease-linked TCR variants, a new computational method was used, one built on a probabilistic model of VDJ rearrangement. Using fastp trimming at Q25 and MiXCR clonotype assembly, TCRdb reanalyzed the public sequencing data and kept in-frame beta chains. Rows with one shared CDR3 protein collapse into an entry with the most common genes and DNA. TCRdb's processing, not the authors' own work, is the source of the V and J calls. The sample table records 200,000 to 250,000 distinct CDR3 sequences; more than 25% of these occur just once. The ten largest make up around 4.5% of the sample. Here is what the overall study found, with its caveats: Some of the motif variants had been reported before in the synovial fluid and blood of reactive arthritis patients, a finding that suggests common disease-initiation mechanisms. In peripheral blood, the disease-linked clones were found at relatively low frequencies and had a CD8+ phenotype. The disease-linked clones were reported as significantly enriched in matched synovial fluid samples from ankylosing spondylitis patients. Blood from ankylosing spondylitis patients appeared to be characterized by a TCR beta motif made up of fewer than ten highly homologous amino acid variants.

Worth noting for this clonotype: This receptor's antigen is unknown. No much larger clone exists at a distance of one base, and base qualities are not known.

Material: blood, either unsorted or a sorted T cell fraction (not recorded which). This TCR derives from a male donor with ankylosing spondylitis or in good health (not recorded which).

The CDR3 has the sequence CASSKGCHTDTQYF. The bases read TGTGCCAGCAGCAAAGGATGTCACACAGATACGCAGTATTTT. The chain links TRBV21-1 with TRBJ2-3. TRBV21-1 is assigned pseudogene status. The cysteine opens and the phenylalanine closes a CDR3 of 14 amino acids. The CDR3 DNA has 42 bases and is translated from base 1.